Below are 28 T cell receptor beta chains sequenced from a single sample in a study of blood T cell repertoires in COVID-19 (dated by TCRdb to 2018 to 2021). Library method: the immunoSEQ multiplex PCR assay. TCRdb obtained this table from immuneACCESS and retained in-frame rearrangements with V and J assigned. These tables miss some clones; where compared with another copy, unresolved V genes account for less than half of the shortfall, and the remainder is unexplained. The sample table lists about 300,000 clones, 85% to 90% of them with a count of one. The ten biggest clones cover 2.5% to 3% of the sample. The specimen was PBMCs or T cells enriched from blood (not recorded which). The receptors were gathered from a woman between 50 and 59 years old who had been exposed to COVID-19.

V is TRBV6-4 and J is TRBJ1-5; D uncertain. The CDR3 has 16 amino acids. Germline-derived CDR1 and CDR2 are MRHNA and SNTAGT. V lost 6 bases and J 7 bases, leaving 22 bases between the germline ends. The CDR3 region is CASSVDGQEMRQPQHF. CDR3 nucleotide sequence: TGTGCCAGCAGCGTCGATGGCCAAGAGATGAGGCAGCCCCAGCATTTT.

The chain carries TRBV28 and TRBJ2-1; a weak D match, TRBD1 (6 bases). Deletions cut 6 bases from V and 3 bases from J, with 15 bases between. The CDR3 totals 15 residues. Germline-derived CDR1 and CDR2 are MDHEN and SYDVKM. DNA for the CDR3: TGTGCCAGCAGCCAGTTCAGGGGCATCTACAATGAGCAGTTCTTC. Its translation is CASSQFRGIYNEQFF.

This chain uses TRBV5-1 with TRBJ2-4; 9 positions match TRBD2. V shed 4 bases and J 7 bases; nucleotides not matched to a gene: 6. Germline CDR1 reads SGHRS; CDR2 reads YFSETQ. CDR3 length: 14 amino acids. This CDR3 reads CASSPRGGRNIQYF. The CDR3 bases are TGCGCCAGCAGCCCGCGGGGGGGCCGGAACATTCAGTACTTC.

This clone was counted once. The chain uses TRBV13 and TRBJ1-2; 7 bases map to TRBD1. Germline loops: CDR1 PRHDT, CDR2 FYEKMQ (reference sequence). The J segment lost 3 bases and the V segment lost 1 base, leaving 5 bases of the junction unmatched. This CDR3 contains 15 residues. The CDR3 nucleotides read TGTGCCAGCAGCTTAGCTCCAGGGGGTGACTATGGCTACACCTTC. Translating gives CASSLAPGGDYGYTF.

The chain recombines TRBV3-1 (or the pseudogene TRBV3-2) with TRBJ1-3; 10 nucleotides line up with TRBD1. The CDR3 has 15 amino acids. Germline CDR1 LGHDT, CDR2 YNNKEL (reference sequence). J was trimmed by 2 bases and V by 4 bases; bases with no gene match: 2. The CDR3 DNA follows: TGTGCCAGCAGCCTTGACAGGGGGCCTGGAAACACCATATATTTT. Translating it yields CASSLDRGPGNTIYF.

This clone was picked up a small number of times. The gene calls are TRBV7-9 and TRBJ2-1; 9 bases fit TRBD2. The germline gives CDR1 SEHNR, CDR2 FQNEAQ (reference sequence). Trimming removed 4 bases from V and 0 bases from J; junction bases left unmatched: 10. The CDR3 covers 18 residues. CDR3 DNA: TGTGCCAGCAGCTCTAACTCCCTTAGCGGGGGCTCCTACAATGAGCAGTTCTTC. Its protein is CASSSNSLSGGSYNEQFF.

The chain links TRBV28 to TRBJ1-1; TRBD1 matches at 9 bases. The trim removed 5 bases at V and 3 bases at J, leaving 10 bases unmatched. CDR1 is MDHEN, CDR2 SYDVKM, per germline. This CDR3 is built from 16 residues. The CDR3 region is CASSLPRTGEHTEAFF. The CDR3 DNA reads TGTGCCAGCAGTCTACCTCGGACAGGGGAGCACACTGAAGCTTTCTTT.

The count of this clone is one. The chain links TRBV3-1 (or the pseudogene TRBV3-2) to TRBJ2-1; TRBD1 aligns across 7 bases. The CDR3 spans 14 residues. Per germline, CDR1 LGHDT and CDR2 YNNKEL (reference sequence). Unmatched junction bases numbered 6, after V lost 4 bases and J lost 6 bases. In nucleotides, the CDR3 is TGTGCCAGCAGCCCCGGGACAGTGGCCAATGAGCAGTTCTTC. Translation: CASSPGTVANEQFF.

The chain's CDR3 is CASSQAGVVGEKLFF. The CDR3 DNA sequence: TGTGCCAGCAGCCAAGCGGGGGTGGTGGGTGAAAAACTGTTTTTT. V and J are TRBV3-1 (or the pseudogene TRBV3-2) and TRBJ1-4; D perhaps matches TRBD1 (5 bases). Trimming left V 1 base short and J 7 bases short, with 13 bases between. Germline V gene sequence: CDR1 LGHDT, CDR2 YNNKEL (reference sequence). This CDR3 spans 15 amino acids.

The chain recombines TRBV4-1 with TRBJ2-3; TRBD2 agrees at 7 bases. The junction had 8 bases not matched to a gene; V was cut back by 3 bases and J by 2 bases. This CDR3 spans 16 amino acids. Germline lookup yields CDR1 MGHRA and CDR2 YSYEKL. The DNA for the CDR3 is TGCGCCAGCAGCCAGAGCGGGGCGGCAACCACAGATACGCAGTATTTT. Translation gives CASSQSGAATTDTQYF.

This chain uses TRBV28 with TRBJ2-5, with D tentatively TRBD2 (5 bases). CDR1 is MDHEN and CDR2 is SYDVKM in the germline V gene. V gave up 6 bases and J gave up 2 bases, with 7 bases separating them. The CDR3 spans 12 residues. In DNA form, the CDR3 reads TGTGCCAGCAGACGGAGGCAAGAGACCCAGTACTTC. Protein sequence: CASRRRQETQYF.

The V call is TRBV2, the J call TRBJ1-1; D gene uncertain. CDR3 length: 16 amino acids. Per the germline V gene, CDR1 is SNHLY and CDR2 is FYNNEI. Trimming cost V 3 bases and J 0 bases, with 14 bases left between them. CDR3 sequence: CASSDGLGSLNTEAFF. In DNA form, the CDR3 reads TGTGCCAGCAGTGATGGTCTGGGCAGTTTGAACACTGAAGCTTTCTTT.

The chain carries TRBV7-9 and TRBJ2-1; the D gene is possibly TRBD1 (6 bases). CDR3 size: 13 residues. Trimming removed 5 bases from V and 8 bases from J, with 13 bases in between. CDR1 is SEHNR, CDR2 FQNEAQ, per germline (reference sequence). This CDR3 is CASSQGPADEQFF. CDR3 in DNA: TGTGCCAGCAGCCAGGGGCCTGCGGATGAGCAGTTCTTC.

The chain carries TRBV18 and TRBJ1-2; a weak D match, TRBD1 (6 bases). Germline CDR1 and CDR2: KGHSH and LQKENI. CDR3 length: 14 residues. The V gene lost 4 bases and the J gene lost 4 bases, with 13 bases spanning the gap. The CDR3 spells CASSRWTEGYGYTF. The DNA for the CDR3 is TGTGCCAGCTCACGATGGACAGAAGGCTATGGCTACACCTTC.

The rearrangement uses TRBV7-9 and TRBJ2-2, with 8 positions matching TRBD1. Losses at the gene ends were 0 bases for V and 1 base for J; bases not matched to a gene: 4. The CDR3 loop spans 17 amino acids. Looked up from germline, CDR1 is SEHNR and CDR2 is FQNEAQ (reference sequence). CDR3 region: CASSLAPGTGNTGELFF. DNA of the CDR3: TGTGCCAGCAGCTTAGCCCCCGGGACAGGGAACACCGGGGAGCTGTTTTTT. Full variable domain (outside the CDR3, taken from reference TRBV7-9 and TRBJ2-2): DTGVSQNPRHKITKRGQNVTFRCDPISEHNRLYWYRQTLGQGPEFLTYFQNEAQLEKSRLLSDRFSAERPKGSFSTLEIQRTEQGDSAMYLCASSLAPGTGNTGELFFGEGSRLTVL.

This chain connects TRBV28 to TRBJ1-1; maybe TRBD1 (5 bases). This CDR3 has 12 residues. The ends were cut back, 6 bases at V and 10 bases at J, with 15 bases in the middle. The germline V gene has CDR1 MDHEN and CDR2 SYDVKM. The CDR3 here is CASRIPAGGAFF. CDR3 coding DNA: TGTGCCAGCAGAATTCCGGCCGGGGGAGCTTTCTTT.

The rearrangement links TRBV6-1 to TRBJ1-5, with D unresolved. The V end was cut by 3 bases, the J end by 6 bases, with 9 bases between. The CDR3 loop spans 13 amino acids. Germline-derived CDR1 and CDR2 are MNHNS and SASEGT. In DNA, the CDR3 is TGTGCCAGCAGTGAGAGGGAAGCTCAGCCCCAGCATTTT. Translating it yields CASSEREAQPQHF.

This chain links TRBV2 with TRBJ2-4; 9 nucleotides match TRBD1. CDR1 is SNHLY and CDR2 is FYNNEI in the germline V gene. V trimming: 5 bases; J trimming: 0 bases; junction bases outside the gene matches: 5. This CDR3 spans 16 amino acids. As DNA, the CDR3 is TGTGCCAGCAGTTTCCGACAGGGGGTAGCCAAAAACATTCAGTACTTC. Protein sequence: CASSFRQGVAKNIQYF.

The chain has TRBV6-5 and TRBJ1-2; D remains ambiguous. Trimming took off 7 bases at V and 5 bases at J, with 17 bases between the two ends. Germline CDR1 is MNHEY and CDR2 is SVGAGI. The CDR3 sequence is 14 residues long. The CDR3 protein is CASTAGIGRYGYTF. The CDR3 DNA reads TGTGCCAGCACCGCCGGGATTGGCAGATATGGCTACACCTTC.

A few counts support this clone. The chain is built from TRBV11-2 and TRBJ1-2, with D possibly matching TRBD1 (5 bases). CDR3 size: 12 residues. Germline lookup yields CDR1 SGHAT and CDR2 FQNNGV. Deletions cut 3 bases from V and 6 bases from J, with 8 bases between. The CDR3 is CASSFQGNGYTF. CDR3 in DNA: TGTGCCAGCAGCTTCCAGGGTAATGGCTACACCTTC.

Notes on this clone: The same CDR3 can be traced to other DNA sequences in this sample. V is TRBV18 and J is TRBJ1-5; D is unclear. Germline V lookup: CDR1 KGHSH, CDR2 LQKENI. Deletions cut 2 bases from V and 4 bases from J, with 9 bases between. This CDR3 region has 14 residues. CDR3 protein: CASSPSGGNQPQHF. CDR3 DNA sequence: TGTGCCAGCTCACCATCAGGAGGGAATCAGCCCCAGCATTTT.

This chain links TRBV5-4 with TRBJ1-1, with TRBD1 matching 7 bases. Germline values: CDR1 SGHNT, CDR2 YYREEE (reference sequence). The V gene end was trimmed by 0 bases and the J gene end by 4 bases; junction bases not matched to a gene: 3. There are 14 residues in the CDR3. CDR3: CASSLGAGGTEAFF. The DNA of the CDR3 is TGTGCCAGCAGCTTGGGGGCAGGGGGCACTGAAGCTTTCTTT.

V usage is TRBV27 and J usage is TRBJ2-1; 12 nucleotides match TRBD1. The junction had 7 bases not matched to a gene; V was cut back by 3 bases and J by 10 bases. This CDR3 has 15 amino acids. The germline CDR1 and CDR2 sequences are MNHEY and SMNVEV (reference sequence). DNA of the CDR3: TGTGCCAGCAGTTTCGGGACAGGGGGCGAAGGGGAGCAGTTCTTC. This translates into CASSFGTGGEGEQFF.

The genes are TRBV7-6 and TRBJ1-5, with no clear D. The CDR3 is made up of 13 amino acids. V lost 4 bases and J 3 bases, leaving 7 bases between the germline ends. The germline V gene encodes CDR1 SGHVS and CDR2 FNYEAQ. For the CDR3, the DNA is TGTGCCAGCAGCTCTAACCACAATCAGCCCCAGCATTTT. Amino acids: CASSSNHNQPQHF.

CDR3 in amino acids: CASSQAGVSYNEQFF. DNA for the CDR3: TGCGCCAGCAGCCAAGCGGGAGTCTCCTACAATGAGCAGTTCTTC. The J gene is TRBJ2-1, the V gene TRBV4-1, with D possibly being TRBD2 (6 bases). The CDR3 is 15 amino acids. Trimming removed 1 base from V and 0 bases from J, with 7 bases in between. Per the germline V gene, CDR1 is MGHRA and CDR2 is YSYEKL.

The chain is built from TRBV10-3 and TRBJ1-3; no reliable D call. The CDR3 has 15 residues. Germline lookup yields CDR1 ENHRY and CDR2 SYGVKD. V shed 6 bases and J shed 0 bases, with 12 bases lying between them. The DNA of the CDR3 is TGTGCCATCAGACTCACCGCCACCTCTGGAAACACCATATATTTT. Its protein product is CAIRLTATSGNTIYF.

The chain joins TRBV5-4 to TRBJ2-7; TRBD1 matches at 7 bases. Germline V CDR1 and CDR2: SGHNT, YYREEE (reference sequence). The V segment lost 4 bases and the J segment 0 bases; nucleotides outside the gene matches: 7. The CDR3 sequence is 15 residues long. CDR3 in DNA: TGTGCCAGCAGCACCTCGACAGGGCCCTCCTACGAGCAGTACTTC. As protein: CASSTSTGPSYEQYF. The entire variable domain, with the rest obtained from reference TRBV5-4 and TRBJ2-7, is as follows: ETGVTQSPTHLIKTRGQQVTLRCSSQSGHNTVSWYQQALGQGPQFIFQYYREEENGRGNFPPRFSGLQFPNYSSELNVNALELDDSALYLCASSTSTGPSYEQYFGPGTRLTVT.

The chain recombines TRBV11-3 with TRBJ1-4; the D gene is possibly TRBD1 (5 bases). Trimming cost V 3 bases and J 7 bases, with 12 bases left between them. Germline CDR1 SGHNT, CDR2 YENEEA. The length of the CDR3 is 14 residues. DNA of the CDR3: TGTGCCAGCAGCTTGACGCCCGGGGGTGAAAAACTGTTTTTT. As protein: CASSLTPGGEKLFF. The full variable domain, its missing parts supplied by reference TRBV11-3 and TRBJ1-4, is EAGVVQSPRYKIIEKKQPVAFWCNPISGHNTLYWYLQNLGQGPELLIRYENEEAVDDSQLPKDRFSAERLKGVDSTLKIQPAELGDSAVYLCASSLTPGGEKLFFGSGTQLSVL.